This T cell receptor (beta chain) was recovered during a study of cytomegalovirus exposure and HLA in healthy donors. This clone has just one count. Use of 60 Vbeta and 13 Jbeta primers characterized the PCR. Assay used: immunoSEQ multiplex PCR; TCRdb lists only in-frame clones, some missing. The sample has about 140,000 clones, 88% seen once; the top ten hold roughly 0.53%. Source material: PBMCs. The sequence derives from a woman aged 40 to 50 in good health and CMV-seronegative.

In nucleotides, the CDR3 is TGTGCCTGGAGTCGGAGCGGCAACGGGGAGCTGTTTTTT. Translated, it gives CAWSRSGNGELFF. This chain links TRBV30 with TRBJ2-2; TRBD2 might be the D (5 bases). The CDR3 extends over 13 amino acids. The V gene's germline CDR1 is GTSNPN and CDR2 SVGIG (reference sequence). V was clipped by 2 bases and J by 7 bases, with 11 bases between them.